The 17 T cell receptor beta chains below all came from one sample that was sequenced in a study of shared clonotypes between healthy human individuals. Sequencing was performed with immunoSEQ multiplex PCR; in TCRdb, only in-frame clones are kept and a portion is missing. Of fewer than 400,000 clones listed, around 74% were seen once; the top ten hold 10%. The sample consisted of memory CD4+ T cells sorted from blood. Subset given: CD45RA-negative fraction. Receptors were obtained from a man aged 30-40 years in good health.

As to this clone: This CDR3 is also generated by other DNA sequences in the sample. The rearrangement uses TRBV18 and TRBJ2-2; D gene unclear. V lost 3 bases and J 5 bases, leaving 4 bases between the germline ends. CDR1 and CDR2 (germline): KGHSH, LQKENI. This CDR3 comprises 12 residues. The CDR3 protein is CASSPLTGELFF. CDR3 nucleotide sequence: TGTGCCAGCTCACCCTTAACCGGGGAGCTGTTTTTT. The variable domain in full, completed from reference TRBV18 and TRBJ2-2, reads NAGVMQNPRHLVRRRGQEARLRCSPMKGHSHVYWYRQLPEEGLKFMVYLQKENIIDESGMPKERFSAEFPKEGPSILRIQQVVRGDSAAYFCASSPLTGELFFGEGSRLTVL.

CDR3 residues: CASSPGATNYGYTF. The CDR3 DNA sequence: TGTGCCAGCAGTCCAGGGGCGACTAACTATGGCTACACCTTC. The chain has TRBV27 and TRBJ1-2, with a weak D call TRBD1 (6 bases). The CDR3 loop spans 14 amino acids. In germline, CDR1 is MNHEY, CDR2 SMNVEV (reference sequence). Trimming removed 5 bases at V and 0 bases at J, with 10 bases between.

Regarding this clone: This sample also contains other DNA sequences that code for the same CDR3. The CDR3 DNA follows: TGTGCCAGCTCACCCCGAGCCGGGGAGCTGTTTTTT. This codes for CASSPRAGELFF. The chain joins TRBV18 to TRBJ2-2; D gene uncertain. Looked up from germline, CDR1 is KGHSH and CDR2 is LQKENI. This CDR3 comprises 12 residues. The germline V and J ends were trimmed by 3 bases and 6 bases, with 5 bases remaining between them.

The chain uses TRBV29-1 and TRBJ2-2; TRBD1 might be the D (5 bases). Germline-derived CDR1 and CDR2 are SQVTM and ANQGSEA. The CDR3 covers 14 residues. The V gene lost 6 bases and the J gene lost 2 bases, with 13 bases spanning the gap. DNA for the CDR3: TGCAGCGTAGTGACAGAACTAAACACCGGGGAGCTGTTTTTT. This codes for CSVVTELNTGELFF.

Concerning this clone: A read error may produce the germline difference seen at one junction end. The chain links TRBV7-7 to TRBJ1-4; D unclear. The CDR3 is 14 amino acids. CDR1 is SSHAT, CDR2 FNYEAQ, per germline (reference sequence). Here the CDR3 reads CASSLAGLGEKLFF. CDR3 DNA: TGTGCTAGCAGCTTAGCTGGGCTGGGTGAAAAACTGTTTTTT.

A few counts support this clone. This chain joins TRBV5-4 and TRBJ2-5; possible D gene TRBD1, 6 bases. This CDR3 is built from 15 residues. V dropped 0 bases and J dropped 1 base, with 10 bases sitting between them. Germline V lookup: CDR1 SGHNT, CDR2 YYREEE (reference sequence). In DNA, the CDR3 is TGTGCCAGCAGCTTGGCCGGGACACCCCAAGAGACCCAGTACTTC. Translated, it gives CASSLAGTPQETQYF.

A remark on this clone: Other DNA sequences of this sample code for an identical CDR3. The chain recombines TRBV5-1 with TRBJ2-2; D not certain. This CDR3 spans 15 amino acids. The germline V and J ends were trimmed by 0 bases and 0 bases, with 6 bases remaining between them. The germline V gene has CDR1 SGHRS and CDR2 YFSETQ. The CDR3 reads CASSLGGSNTGELFF. The DNA for the CDR3 is TGCGCCAGCAGCTTGGGAGGTTCGAACACCGGGGAGCTGTTTTTT.

The chain is built from TRBV14 and TRBJ2-3; D remains unclear. Trimming removed 1 base at V and 4 bases at J, with 9 bases between. Per the germline V gene, CDR1 is SGHDN and CDR2 is FVKESK. The CDR3 contains 14 residues. The CDR3 bases are TGTGCCAGCAGCCAAGCGTGGCGAGCAGATACGCAGTATTTT. Translated: CASSQAWRADTQYF.

The chain joins TRBV7-9 to TRBJ1-1, with D maybe TRBD1 (5 bases). The CDR3 extends over 13 amino acids. Germline V gene data show CDR1 as SEHNR and CDR2 as FQNEAQ (reference sequence). Between the trimmed V and J ends, which lost 8 bases and 0 bases, there was a span of 10 bases. The CDR3 DNA reads as TGTGCCAGCCGCCGGGGGTTGAACACTGAAGCTTTCTTT. Residues: CASRRGLNTEAFF.

This clone was detected ten times or more. V usage is TRBV27 and J usage is TRBJ2-1; 8 nucleotides align to TRBD2. The CDR3 has 12 residues. Germline V gene lookup returns CDR1 MNHEY and CDR2 SMNVEV (reference sequence). Losses at the gene ends were 5 bases for V and 13 bases for J; bases not matched to a gene: 7. The CDR3 is CASSPPGLEQFF. The CDR3 nucleotides read TGTGCCAGCAGTCCGCCGGGACTAGAACAGTTCTTC.

This chain uses TRBV28 with TRBJ1-2, with a weak D call TRBD1 (5 bases). Trimming took off 3 bases at V and 5 bases at J, with 19 bases between the two ends. The CDR3 is 16 amino acids. From germline, CDR1 is MDHEN and CDR2 SYDVKM. The CDR3 DNA sequence: TGTGCCAGCAGTTTGGGGTTCAGGGCAAGGGATTATGGCTACACCTTC. It specifies CASSLGFRARDYGYTF.

The chain is built from TRBV15 and TRBJ1-4, with D perhaps matching TRBD1 (6 bases). Germline V gene data show CDR1 as LNHNV and CDR2 as YYDKDF (reference sequence). Trimming left V 3 bases short and J 4 bases short, with 18 bases between. The CDR3 loop spans 17 amino acids. For the CDR3, the DNA is TGTGCCACCAGCAGTAAACCTCCGGGACACTATAATGAAAAACTGTTTTTT. Amino acid sequence: CATSSKPPGHYNEKLFF.

The chain carries TRBV5-1 and TRBJ2-3; 7 nucleotides line up with TRBD2. The CDR3 spans 16 residues. CDR1 and CDR2 from the germline V gene are SGHRS and YFSETQ. Trimming at V came to 3 bases and at J to 4 bases, leaving 11 bases not matched to a gene. The DNA for the CDR3 is TGCGCCAGCAGCTCGTCCGTTGCGGGAGCGGCAGATACGCAGTATTTT. Protein sequence: CASSSSVAGAADTQYF.

The chain uses TRBV12-1 and TRBJ2-7; the table calls TRBD2, which could not be checked here. TRBV12-1 is designated a pseudogene. The CDR3 runs to 16 residues. The CDR3 DNA reads TGTGCCAGCAGCCCCGGACTAGCGGGAGGTTCCTACGAGCAGTACTTC. Its translation is CASSPGLAGGSYEQYF.

This chain links TRBV27 with TRBJ2-7; TRBD1 matches 11 bases. Germline CDR1 reads MNHEY; CDR2 reads SMNVEV (reference sequence). This CDR3 has 17 residues. Losses at the gene ends were 2 bases for V and 6 bases for J; bases not matched to a gene: 12. The CDR3 DNA reads as TGTGCCAGCAGTTTAATCGGAAAAGGACAGGGGGCGGGCGAGCAGTACTTC. Translating gives CASSLIGKGQGAGEQYF.

The rearrangement joins TRBV18 to TRBJ2-2; TRBD2 is a possible D gene (6 bases). V dropped 3 bases and J dropped 2 bases, with 10 bases sitting between them. Germline-derived CDR1 and CDR2 are KGHSH and LQKENI. The CDR3 is 15 residues long. CDR3 nucleotides: TGTGCCAGCTCACCGCGGAGGGGTAACACCGGGGAGCTGTTTTTT. This gives the protein CASSPRRGNTGELFF.

V usage is TRBV19 and J usage is TRBJ1-3; D gene ambiguous. Looked up from germline, CDR1 is LNHDA and CDR2 is SQIVND (reference sequence). The V gene lost 6 bases and the J gene lost 4 bases, with 10 bases spanning the gap. The CDR3 covers 13 residues. CDR3 loop: CASSHKSGNTIYF. CDR3 DNA sequence: TGTGCCAGTAGCCACAAATCCGGAAACACCATATATTTT.